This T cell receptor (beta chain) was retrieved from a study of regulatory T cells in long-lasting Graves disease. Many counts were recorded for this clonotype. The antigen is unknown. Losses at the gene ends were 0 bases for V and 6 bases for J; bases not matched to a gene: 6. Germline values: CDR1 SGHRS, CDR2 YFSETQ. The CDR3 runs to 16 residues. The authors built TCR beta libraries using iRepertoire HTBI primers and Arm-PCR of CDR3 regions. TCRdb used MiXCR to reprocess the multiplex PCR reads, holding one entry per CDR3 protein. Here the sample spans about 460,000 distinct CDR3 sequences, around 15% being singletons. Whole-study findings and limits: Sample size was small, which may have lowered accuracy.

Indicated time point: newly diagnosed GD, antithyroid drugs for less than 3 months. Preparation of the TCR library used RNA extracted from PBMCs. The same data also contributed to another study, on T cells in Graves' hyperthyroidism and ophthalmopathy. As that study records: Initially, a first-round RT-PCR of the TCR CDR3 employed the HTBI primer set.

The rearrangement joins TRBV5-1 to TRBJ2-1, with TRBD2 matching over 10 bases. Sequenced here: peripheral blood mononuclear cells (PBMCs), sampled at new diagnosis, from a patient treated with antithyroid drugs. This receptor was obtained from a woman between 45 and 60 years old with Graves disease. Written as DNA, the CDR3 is TGCGCCAGCAGCTTGGATGGGCTAGCGGGAGCCAATGAGCAGTTCTTC. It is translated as CASSLDGLAGANEQFF.